The 6 T cell receptor beta chains listed next were all sequenced from one sample in a study of shared clonotypes between healthy human individuals. Assay used: immunoSEQ multiplex PCR; TCRdb lists only in-frame clones, some missing. This sample has millions of clones, with around 96% found just once. Naive CD8 cells were CD45RO-negative, positively selected for CCR7, excluding terminally differentiated effector memory CD45RA+ cells. Source material: naive CD8+ T cells sorted from blood. The source is a man between 18 and 29 years old in good health.

The gene calls are TRBV7-9 and TRBJ2-5; D is unresolved. The CDR3 is 15 amino acids. From germline, CDR1 is SEHNR and CDR2 FQNEAQ (reference sequence). V gave up 3 bases and J gave up 0 bases, with 11 bases separating them. The CDR3 sequence: CASSLSVADQETQYF. CDR3 sequence (DNA): TGTGCCAGCAGCTTGTCGGTGGCAGACCAAGAGACCCAGTACTTC.

J is TRBJ1-5 and V is TRBV19; D unclear. The V and J ends lost 6 bases and 7 bases respectively, with 13 bases between them. CDR1 and CDR2 (germline): LNHDA, SQIVND (reference sequence). The CDR3 is 13 residues long. CDR3 loop: CASSILGYQPQHF. The CDR3 bases are TGTGCCAGTAGCATATTAGGGTACCAGCCCCAGCATTTT.

The genes are TRBV28 and TRBJ2-3; a weak D match, TRBD1 (7 bases). CDR1 is MDHEN and CDR2 is SYDVKM in the germline V gene. V lost 11 bases and J 0 bases, leaving 9 bases between the germline ends. The CDR3 has 12 residues. The chain's CDR3 is CAAGQSTDTQYF. CDR3 in DNA: TGTGCCGCGGGACAGAGCACAGATACGCAGTATTTT.

The V and J genes are TRBV6-5 and TRBJ2-5; no clear D gene. The V end lost 0 bases, the J end lost 4 bases, and 12 bases lay between the germline ends. Germline V gene sequence: CDR1 MNHEY, CDR2 SVGAGI. CDR3 length equals 15 residues. In DNA, the CDR3 is TGTGCCAGCAGTTACTCGGAATCTTGGGGAGAGACCCAGTACTTC. This translates into CASSYSESWGETQYF.

This clone has just one count. This rearrangement joins TRBV19 to TRBJ2-1; TRBD2 agrees at 9 bases. V trimming: 6 bases; J trimming: 6 bases; junction bases outside the gene matches: 3. The length of the CDR3 is 13 residues. Germline V gene sequence: CDR1 LNHDA, CDR2 SQIVND (reference sequence). CDR3 in DNA: TGTGCCAGTAGGCTAGCGGGGTCCAATGAGCAGTTCTTC. Translated, it gives CASRLAGSNEQFF. Variable domain in full (rest from reference TRBV19 and TRBJ2-1): DGGITQSPKYLFRKEGQNVTLSCEQNLNHDAMYWYRQDPGQGLRLIYYSQIVNDFQKGDIAEGYSVSREKKESFPLTVTSAQKNPTAFYLCASRLAGSNEQFFGPGTRLTVL.

The gene calls are TRBV5-1 and TRBJ2-5; the match to TRBD1 covers 11 bases. The J call may not be correct, given that the DNA end is closer to TRBJ2-7. Looked up from germline, CDR1 is SGHRS and CDR2 is YFSETQ. The CDR3 has 14 residues. CDR3 sequence: CASSPGQGVYEQYF. DNA for the CDR3: TGCGCCAGCAGCCCGGGACAGGGGGTCTACGAGCAGTACTTC.